These T cell receptor beta chains were read from a single sample in a study of blood T cells in healthy people across ages. Each CDR3 protein gets one entry after TCRdb re-called the 5' RACE reads with MiXCR. The top ten clones hold roughly a sixth of a sample with some 790,000 distinct CDR3 sequences, about 28% of them seen once. The source material was blood. These receptors all stem from a woman at least 80 years old in good health. Each CDR3 is given with its conserved first and last residue. Each record gives: J gene, D gene, clone size, V gene, CDR3 DNA, CDR3 protein. A D gene is named only where the DNA matches it firmly. Some rows have no size entry. The others give once, few or many, or a class for an expanded clone.

TRBJ1-1,.,.,TRBV7-6,TGTGCCAGCAGCTTAGCGCAGGCAGGGAGGACTGAAGCTTTCTTT,CASSLAQAGRTEAFF
TRBJ1-2,TRBD1,.,TRBV28,TGTGCCAGCAGTTTATTCACAGGGGGCCATGGCTACACCTTC,CASSLFTGGHGYTF
TRBJ1-5,TRBD1,many,TRBV30,TGTGCCTCGGACAGGGAGGGCAATCAGCCCCAGCATTTT,CASDREGNQPQHF
TRBJ2-1,TRBD2,many,TRBV4-3,TGCGCCAGCAGCCAAGATGGGACTAGCGGGGGCCATGAGCAGTTCTTC,CASSQDGTSGGHEQFF
TRBJ2-3,.,.,TRBV5-1,TGCGCCAGCAGCCTGAGCACAGATACGCTGTATTTT,CASSLSTDTLYF
TRBJ2-5,.,.,TRBV6-2/TRBV6-3,TGTGCCAGCGCGCCGTCCGAAGAGACCCAGTACTTC,CASAPSEETQYF
TRBJ2-1,TRBD2,.,TRBV18,TGTGCCAGCTCAATAACTAGCGTGGAATACAATGAGCAGTTCTTC,CASSITSVEYNEQFF
TRBJ1-1,TRBD1,few,TRBV2,TGTGCCAGCAGTGAAGCACAGGGGACCACTGAAGCTTTCTTT,CASSEAQGTTEAFF
TRBJ2-3,TRBD1,few,TRBV5-1,TGCGCCAGCAGACAGGGGGTCGCAGATACGCAGTATTTT,CASRQGVADTQYF
TRBJ2-7,.,few,TRBV3-1,TGTGCCAGCAGCCAAGGTCCCGGGGGCTACAATGAGCAGTACTTC,CASSQGPGGYNEQYF
TRBJ1-1,TRBD1,.,TRBV12-3/TRBV12-4,TGTGCCAGCAGTTTGAGTCTGGGACAGGGGTCGGCTGAAGCTTTCTTT,CASSLSLGQGSAEAFF
TRBJ1-3,TRBD1,few,TRBV5-5,TGTGCCAGCAGCTTCCTAGGGACAGGGGGATCTGGAAACACCATATATTTT,CASSFLGTGGSGNTIYF
TRBJ2-7,TRBD1,many,TRBV15,TGTGCCACCAGCAGGAAAGACAGGGGCGAATACGAGCAGTACTTC,CATSRKDRGEYEQYF
TRBJ2-3,.,many,TRBV5-1,TGCGCCAGCAGCGCGGACCCGGGACGGGTAACAGATACGCAGTATTTT,CASSADPGRVTDTQYF
TRBJ1-5,TRBD1,.,TRBV3-1,TGTGCCAGCAGTGGCGGGACAGCAAGTGGGCCCCAGCATTTT,CASSGGTASGPQHF
TRBJ2-1,TRBD1,many,TRBV6-1,TGTGCCGGATCGGGACAGGGGCCTTTAGACAATGAGCAGTTCTTC,CAGSGQGPLDNEQFF
TRBJ1-1,.,.,TRBV30,TGTGCCTGGGCGCTGCTCACTGAAGCTTTCTTT,CAWALLTEAFF
TRBJ2-7,.,.,TRBV29-1,TGCAGCGTTGAAAGGCAGCGAATGGACTACGAGCAGTACTTC,CSVERQRMDYEQYF
TRBJ1-2,.,many,TRBV12-3/TRBV12-4,TGTGCCAGCAGGTACCAGGGCTCTAACTATGGCTACACCTTC,CASRYQGSNYGYTF
TRBJ2-3,.,.,TRBV25-1,TGTGCCAGCAGTGATCTCCCCAGGGGGGCCCGGACAGATACGCAGTATTTT,CASSDLPRGARTDTQYF
TRBJ1-2,.,few,TRBV2,TGTGCCAGCACCTCAGAGGGGCCTAACTATGGCTACACCTTC,CASTSEGPNYGYTF
TRBJ2-7,.,.,TRBV7-2,TGTGCCAGCAGCCCCGGTTTTGTCTACGAGCAGTACTTC,CASSPGFVYEQYF
TRBJ1-5,.,few,TRBV5-1,TGCGCCAGCAGCTTGCGCGGGGACGACAATCAGCCCCAGCATTTT,CASSLRGDDNQPQHF
TRBJ1-1,.,many,TRBV5-1,TGCGCCAGCAGCCTGAGTGCAGGGGAAACTGAAGCTTTCTTT,CASSLSAGETEAFF
TRBJ1-2,TRBD1,many,TRBV5-1,TGCGCCAGCAGCAACTCCGGGACAGCAATCCATGGCTACACCTTC,CASSNSGTAIHGYTF
TRBJ1-2,.,.,TRBV29-1,TGCAGCGTTTACATAGGACTTAACTATGGCTACACCTTC,CSVYIGLNYGYTF
TRBJ1-3,.,once,TRBV7-2,TGTGCCAGCAGCTTAGTGTCGTGGCAGCCCTCTGGAAACACCATATATTTT,CASSLVSWQPSGNTIYF
TRBJ1-6,TRBD1,.,TRBV6-1,TGTGCCATCAACCAGGGGGCCGGAGGGAATTCACCCCTCCACTTT,CAINQGAGGNSPLHF
TRBJ2-1,TRBD2,.,TRBV10-2,TGCGCCAGCAGTGGAACCGGGACTAGACACAATGAGCAGTTCTTC,CASSGTGTRHNEQFF
TRBJ2-5,TRBD2,many,TRBV7-2,TGTGCCAGCAGCCCCGTGGCTCTAGCGGGAAGGTCAGAGACCCAGTACTTC,CASSPVALAGRSETQYF
TRBJ1-1,.,.,TRBV10-3,TGTGCCATCAGTGAACATGGAACTGAAGCTTTCTTT,CAISEHGTEAFF
TRBJ1-5,.,.,TRBV7-2,TGTGCCAGCAGCCCAGTGGGGGCTATCAATCAGCCCCAGCATTTT,CASSPVGAINQPQHF
TRBJ2-6,.,many,TRBV4-3,TGCGCCAGCAGAGGGGCTGGGGCCAACGTCCTGACTTTC,CASRGAGANVLTF